This TCR beta chain is drawn from a study of T cell responses to AZD1222 COVID-19 vaccine. Trimming cost V 2 bases and J 4 bases, with 8 bases left between them. The CDR3 runs 13 residues. Per germline, CDR1 SGHTA and CDR2 FQGTGA. Findings and caveats of the study: After two AZD1222 doses, spike-specific TCR breadth and depth rose versus day 0.

A note on this clone: Its antigen is undetermined.

Only in-frame clones appear in the TCRdb table, and some are missing; sequencing was by immunoSEQ multiplex PCR. The sample consists of about 110,000 clones, more than 70% of them appearing once. This sequence joins TRBV7-3 and TRBJ2-5, with a weak D call TRBD1 (5 bases). Material: peripheral blood, obtained on day 0 of MenACWY control vaccination. The source is an adult in good health. CDR3 DNA: TGTGCCAGCAGCTTAGGTCAGGGAGAGACCCAGTACTTC. Protein product: CASSLGQGETQYF.